The sequence of this TCR beta chain was determined in a study of identical twins' blood T cells. The CDR3 extends over 17 amino acids. Germline CDR1 LGHNA, CDR2 YNFKEQ. Libraries were made from RNA as TCR cDNA, using a modified protocol. Under the authors' procedure: Clonotypes per individual ranged from about 95,000 to nearly 500,000. TCRdb recomputed calls from the 5' RACE reads with MiXCR, one row per CDR3 protein. TCRdb assigned the V and J calls; the authors' analysis was not used. The repertoire holds about 370,000 distinct CDR3 sequences, with 25% to 35% as singletons. Notes on this clonotype: At one boundary the junction diverges from the germline segment, which might be a read error.

The chain has TRBV4-2 and TRBJ1-1; unclear D gene. This TCR was sampled from a woman aged 18-49 years in good health. Material for sequencing was PBMCs. CDR3 region: CATSRSLGGGLDTEAFF. In DNA form, the CDR3 reads TGTGCCACCAGCCGCTCCCTTGGAGGTGGTTTGGACACTGAAGCTTTCTTT.